Below, 10 T cell receptor beta chains from the same sample are listed, as sequenced in a study of T cells in Graves' hyperthyroidism and ophthalmopathy. Amplification targeted TCR beta CDR3 regions from RNA transcripts. TCR CDR3 regions were first amplified by RT-PCR with HTBI primers. TCRdb fed the multiplex PCR reads into MiXCR, producing one record per CDR3 protein. This sample has around 200,000 distinct CDR3 sequences, with 15% to 20% found just once. The specimen sequenced was blood. These receptor sequences come from a woman in her forties or fifties with Graves' hyperthyroidism.

In this sample, this clonotype turned up many times. The chain carries TRBV7-2 and TRBJ2-5; 7 bases are a match to TRBD1. CDR1 and CDR2 (germline): SGHTA, FQGNSA. The V segment lost 4 bases and the J segment 2 bases; nucleotides outside the gene matches: 4. The CDR3 contains 14 residues. DNA for the CDR3: TGTGCCAGCAGCTCGCCGGGACAGCAAGAGACCCAGTACTTC. Residues: CASSSPGQQETQYF.

This clonotype came up many times. The V and J genes are TRBV12-3 or TRBV12-4 and TRBJ1-4; 8 positions agree with TRBD1. There are 15 residues in the CDR3. V lost 5 bases to trimming and J lost 7 bases; unmatched junction nucleotides: 9. Here the CDR3 DNA reads TGTGCCAGCAGTCTCCGGACAGGGTTTGGTGAAAAACTGTTTTTT. It encodes CASSLRTGFGEKLFF.

This chain uses TRBV28 with TRBJ2-4; D may match TRBD1 or TRBD2 (5 bases each). Germline values: CDR1 MDHEN, CDR2 SYDVKM. CDR3 length: 16 residues. V gave up 5 bases and J gave up 2 bases, with 16 bases separating them. The CDR3 DNA sequence: TGTGCCAGCAGTCCCACCGGGACGGACCCCAAAAACATTCAGTACTTC. It specifies CASSPTGTDPKNIQYF.

This clonotype was counted many times. The chain has TRBV7-2 and TRBJ2-2; D uncertain. The CDR3 loop spans 15 amino acids. Trimming cost V 3 bases and J 1 base, with 9 bases left between them. CDR1 and CDR2 from the germline V gene are SGHTA and FQGNSA. CDR3 bases: TGTGCCAGCAGCTTGGGTCTGGGGAACACCGGGGAGCTGTTTTTT. Translation gives CASSLGLGNTGELFF.

The sample holds many counts of this clonotype. CDR3 sequence (DNA): TGCGCCAGCAGTGAGTACAGGGGGTCACCCCTCCACTTT. Protein: CASSEYRGSPLHF. The chain is built from TRBV10-1 and TRBJ1-6; 8 bases align to TRBD1. The germline gives CDR1 WNHNN, CDR2 SYGVQD (reference sequence). The V segment lost 1 base and the J segment 10 bases; nucleotides outside the gene matches: 0. The CDR3 covers 13 residues.

The CDR3, as DNA: TGTGCCAGCAGCTTGGTTGCAGCTGGGGCCAACGTCCTGACTTTC. As protein: CASSLVAAGANVLTF. The V and J genes are TRBV5-4 and TRBJ2-6; D is uncertain. Trimming removed 0 bases at V and 2 bases at J, with 6 bases between. The CDR3 spans 15 residues. The V gene's germline CDR1 is SGHNT and CDR2 YYREEE (reference sequence).

This clonotype has ten or more counts. The rearrangement uses TRBV7-3 and TRBJ2-3; TRBD2 matches 16 bases. This CDR3 contains 18 residues. In germline, CDR1 is SGHTA, CDR2 FQGTGA. Unmatched junction bases numbered 14, after V lost 0 bases and J lost 14 bases. CDR3 nucleotide sequence: TGTGCCAGCAGCTTAACGTCCCAGGGGACTAGCGGGGGGGCCAGTCTGTATTTT. Its protein is CASSLTSQGTSGGASLYF.

CDR3 nucleotides: TGTGCCAGCCGAAAGTCCCGGGGGGCGAAAAATGGCTACACCTTC. Translating it yields CASRKSRGAKNGYTF. The V gene is TRBV6-2 or TRBV6-3, the J gene TRBJ1-2; TRBD1 is a possible D gene (6 bases). The CDR3 consists of 15 residues. Trimming left V 8 bases short and J 6 bases short, with 22 bases between. The germline CDR1 and CDR2 sequences are MNHEY and SVGEGT.

This clonotype was picked up a small number of times. A read error may account for a junction end that differs from germline. J is TRBJ2-7 and V is TRBV5-1, with D perhaps matching TRBD1 (6 bases). CDR3 size: 14 residues. CDR1 is SGHRS, CDR2 YFSETQ, per germline. The chain's CDR3 is CASSGGRGNYKQYF. The CDR3 nucleotides are TGCGCCAGCAGCGGGGGCAGGGGCAACTACAAGCAGTACTTC.

This clonotype was recorded many times. J is TRBJ1-1 and V is TRBV7-9; D gene uncertain. This CDR3 comprises 14 residues. CDR1 is SEHNR, CDR2 FQNEAQ, per germline (reference sequence). V lost 1 base, J lost 3 bases, and 9 bases lay in between. CDR3 DNA sequence: TGTGCCAGCAGCTTAGATCTAGACTACACTGAAGCTTTCTTT. Translated: CASSLDLDYTEAFF.